This entry concerns a single TCR beta chain. Its target is not known. This specimen belongs to a study of T cells in localized non-small cell lung cancer. General study findings and limits: Clonality peaked in uninvolved adjacent lung rather than tumor.

Profiling relied on immunoSEQ multiplex PCR, and the TCRdb table lists in-frame clones only, not all of them. Of almost 40,000 clones in the sample, about 85% were seen once. The clonotype originates from a woman aged 40-69 years with stage II squamous cell lung carcinoma. The sample here was PBMCs, taken before any cancer treatment.

The CDR3 region is CAISPSTGRVGYTF. The CDR3 DNA is TGTGCCATCAGTCCTTCGACAGGGAGGGTTGGCTACACCTTC. J is TRBJ1-2 and V is TRBV10-3, with 7 nucleotides matching TRBD1. V gave up 5 bases and J gave up 7 bases; unmatched junction bases: 10. The CDR3 has 14 amino acids. The V gene's germline CDR1 is ENHRY and CDR2 SYGVKD.